This T cell receptor beta chain was observed in a study of beta chain features in type 1 diabetes. About the study: There were some 100,000,000 sorted cells examined across all samples.

Trimming removed 4 bases at V and 8 bases at J, with 15 bases between. The CDR3 has 14 residues. Germline V gives CDR1 SGHNT, CDR2 YYREEE (reference sequence). Sorting that relied on CD45RO/CCR7/CD25/CD127/CD95/CD27 yielded CD4+ naive, central memory, regulatory and stem cell-like memory cells. Expressed TCRB transcripts were sequenced because the isolated RNA had all been reverse transcribed beforehand. The protocol was immunoSEQ multiplex PCR, while the TCRdb copy is restricted to in-frame clones and leaves out a portion. The sample has fewer than 350,000 clones, roughly 8% seen once. The specimen was central memory CD4+ T cells from blood. This receptor was identified in a woman aged 18-29 years in good health. The chain is built from TRBV5-4 and TRBJ1-4, with no clear D. In DNA, the CDR3 is TGTGCCAGCAGCCGCAACCAGGAGAACGAAAAACTGTTTTTT. Translated, it gives CASSRNQENEKLFF.